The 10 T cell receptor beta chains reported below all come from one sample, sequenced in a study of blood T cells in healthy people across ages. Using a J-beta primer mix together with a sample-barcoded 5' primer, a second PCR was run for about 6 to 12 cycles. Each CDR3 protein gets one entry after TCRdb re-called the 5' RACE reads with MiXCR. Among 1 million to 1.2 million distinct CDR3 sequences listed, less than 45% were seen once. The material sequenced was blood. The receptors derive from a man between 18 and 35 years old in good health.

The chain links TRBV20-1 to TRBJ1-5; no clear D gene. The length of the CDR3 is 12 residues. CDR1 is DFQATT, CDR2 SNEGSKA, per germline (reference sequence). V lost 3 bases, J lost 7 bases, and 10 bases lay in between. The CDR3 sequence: CSASTEMQPQHF. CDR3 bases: TGCAGTGCTAGTACGGAGATGCAGCCCCAGCATTTT.

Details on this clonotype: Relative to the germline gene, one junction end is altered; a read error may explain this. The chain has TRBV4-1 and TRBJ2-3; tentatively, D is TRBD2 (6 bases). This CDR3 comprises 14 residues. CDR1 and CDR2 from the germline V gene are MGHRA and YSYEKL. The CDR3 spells CASSQEATGDTRYF. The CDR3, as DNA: TGCGCCAGCAGCCAAGAAGCGACGGGGGATACGCGGTATTTT.

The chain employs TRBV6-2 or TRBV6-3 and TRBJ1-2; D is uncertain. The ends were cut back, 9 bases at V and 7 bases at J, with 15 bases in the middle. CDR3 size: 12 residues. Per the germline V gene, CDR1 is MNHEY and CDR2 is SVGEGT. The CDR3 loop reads CARSSSPGGYTF. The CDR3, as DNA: TGTGCCAGAAGTAGCTCACCCGGTGGCTACACCTTC.

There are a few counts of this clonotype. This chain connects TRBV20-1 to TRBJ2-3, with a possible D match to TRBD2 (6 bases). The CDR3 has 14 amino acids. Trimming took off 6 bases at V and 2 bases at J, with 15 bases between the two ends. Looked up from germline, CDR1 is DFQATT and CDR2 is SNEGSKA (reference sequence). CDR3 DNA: TGCAGTGCGGACCGGGACTCCCACACAGATACGCAGTATTTT. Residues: CSADRDSHTDTQYF.

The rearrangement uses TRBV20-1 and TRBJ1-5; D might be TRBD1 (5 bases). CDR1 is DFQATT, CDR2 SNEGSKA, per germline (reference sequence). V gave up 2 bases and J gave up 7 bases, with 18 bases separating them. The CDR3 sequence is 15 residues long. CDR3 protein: CSARNGRGASQPQHF. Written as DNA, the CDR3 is TGCAGTGCTAGAAATGGCAGAGGGGCGAGCCAGCCCCAGCATTTT.

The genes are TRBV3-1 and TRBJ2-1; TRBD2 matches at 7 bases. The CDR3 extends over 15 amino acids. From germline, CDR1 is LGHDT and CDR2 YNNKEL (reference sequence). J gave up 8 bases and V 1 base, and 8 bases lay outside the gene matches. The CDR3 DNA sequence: TGTGCCAGCAGCCAAGTACAGCGGGGAAATGATGAGCAGTTCTTC. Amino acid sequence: CASSQVQRGNDEQFF.

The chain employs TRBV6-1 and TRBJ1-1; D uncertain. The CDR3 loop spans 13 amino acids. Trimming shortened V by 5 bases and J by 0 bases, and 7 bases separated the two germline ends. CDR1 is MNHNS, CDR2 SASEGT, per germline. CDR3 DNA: TGTGCCAGCAGTCGATTCATGAACACTGAAGCTTTCTTT. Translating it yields CASSRFMNTEAFF.

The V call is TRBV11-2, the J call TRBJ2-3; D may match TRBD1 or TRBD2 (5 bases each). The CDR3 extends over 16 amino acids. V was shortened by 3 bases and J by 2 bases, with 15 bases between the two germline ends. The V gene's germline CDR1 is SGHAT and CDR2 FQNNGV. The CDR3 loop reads CASSLGVRRYTDTQYF. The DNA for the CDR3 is TGTGCCAGCAGCTTGGGGGTCAGGAGATACACAGATACGCAGTATTTT.

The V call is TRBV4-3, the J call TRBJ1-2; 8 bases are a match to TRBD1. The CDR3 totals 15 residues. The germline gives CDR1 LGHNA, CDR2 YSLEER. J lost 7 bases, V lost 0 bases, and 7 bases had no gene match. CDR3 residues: CASSQDRHGTGGYTF. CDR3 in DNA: TGCGCCAGCAGCCAAGATAGGCACGGGACAGGTGGCTACACCTTC.

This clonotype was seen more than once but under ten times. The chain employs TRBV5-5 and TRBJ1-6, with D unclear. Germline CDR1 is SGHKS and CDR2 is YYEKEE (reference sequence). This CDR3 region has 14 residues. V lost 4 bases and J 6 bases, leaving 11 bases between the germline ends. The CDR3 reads CASSNRDPNSPLHF. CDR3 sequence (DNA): TGTGCCAGCAGCAACCGGGATCCTAATTCACCCCTCCACTTT.